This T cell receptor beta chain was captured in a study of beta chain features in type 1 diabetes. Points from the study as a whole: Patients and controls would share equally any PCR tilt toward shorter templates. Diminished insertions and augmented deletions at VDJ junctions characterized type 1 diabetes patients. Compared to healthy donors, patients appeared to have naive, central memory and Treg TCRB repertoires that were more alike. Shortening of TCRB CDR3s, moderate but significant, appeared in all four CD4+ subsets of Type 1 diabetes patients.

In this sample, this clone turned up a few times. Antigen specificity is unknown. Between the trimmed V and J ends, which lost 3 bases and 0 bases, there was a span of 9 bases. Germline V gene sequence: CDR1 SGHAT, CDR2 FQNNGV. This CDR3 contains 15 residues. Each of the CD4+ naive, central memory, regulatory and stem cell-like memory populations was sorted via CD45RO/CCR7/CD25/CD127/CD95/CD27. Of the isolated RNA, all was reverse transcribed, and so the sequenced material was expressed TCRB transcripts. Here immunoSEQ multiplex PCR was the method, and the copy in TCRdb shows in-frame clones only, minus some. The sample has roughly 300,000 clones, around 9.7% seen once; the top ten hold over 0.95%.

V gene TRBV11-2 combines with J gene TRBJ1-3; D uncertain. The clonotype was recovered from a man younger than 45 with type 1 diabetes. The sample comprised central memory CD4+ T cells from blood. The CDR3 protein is CASSFSVSSGNTIYF. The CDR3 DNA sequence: TGTGCCAGCAGCTTTTCAGTCTCCTCTGGAAACACCATATATTTT.